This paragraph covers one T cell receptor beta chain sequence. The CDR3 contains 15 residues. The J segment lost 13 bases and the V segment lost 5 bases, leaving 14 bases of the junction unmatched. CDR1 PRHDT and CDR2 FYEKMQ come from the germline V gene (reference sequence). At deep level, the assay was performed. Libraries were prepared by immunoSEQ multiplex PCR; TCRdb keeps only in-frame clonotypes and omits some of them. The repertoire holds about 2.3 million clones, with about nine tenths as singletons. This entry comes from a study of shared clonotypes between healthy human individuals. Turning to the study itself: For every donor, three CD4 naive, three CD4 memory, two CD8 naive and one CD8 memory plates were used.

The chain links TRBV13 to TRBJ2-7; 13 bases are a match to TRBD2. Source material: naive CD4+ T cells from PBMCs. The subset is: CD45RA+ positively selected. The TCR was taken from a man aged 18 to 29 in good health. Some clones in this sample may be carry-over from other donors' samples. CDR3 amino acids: CASSPPGLAGTQPYF. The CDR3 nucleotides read TGTGCCAGCAGCCCACCGGGACTAGCGGGGACTCAACCCTACTTC. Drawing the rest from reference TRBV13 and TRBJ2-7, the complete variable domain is AAGVIQSPRHLIKEKRETATLKCYPIPRHDTVYWYQQGPGQDPQFLISFYEKMQSDKGSIPDRFSAQQFSDYHSELNMSSLELGDSALYFCASSPPGLAGTQPYFGPGTRLTVT.